The 15 T cell receptor beta chains in this list originate from one sample, sequenced in a study of pediatric ulcerative colitis. TCRdb keeps only in-frame clones here, not all; method: immunoSEQ multiplex PCR. The sample has about 24,000 clones, over 65% seen once. Rectal tissue came from one to two pinch biopsies taken at colonoscopy. Sequenced material: gut tissue. The receptor source for this set is a boy aged 5 to 17 with severe ulcerative colitis.

The rearrangement uses TRBV2 and TRBJ2-2, with 11 nucleotides matching TRBD2. CDR1 and CDR2 (germline): SNHLY, FYNNEI. J lost 2 bases, V lost 6 bases, and 14 bases had no gene match. This CDR3 has 19 amino acids. The CDR3 nucleotides read TGTGCCAGCAGAACCCCGACTAGCGGGAACGACTTTAACACCGGGGAGCTGTTTTTT. It is translated as CASRTPTSGNDFNTGELFF. The full variable domain, in which reference TRBV2 and TRBJ2-2 provide the parts outside the CDR3, is EPEVTQTPSHQVTQMGQEVILRCVPISNHLYFYWYRQILGQKVEFLVSFYNNEISEKSEIFDDQFSVERPDGSNFTLKIRSTKLEDSAMYFCASRTPTSGNDFNTGELFFGEGSRLTVL.

The chain couples TRBV7-2 to TRBJ2-1; 11 bases align to TRBD2. Germline values: CDR1 SGHTA, CDR2 FQGNSA. V lost 1 base, J lost 7 bases, and 3 bases stayed unmatched. The CDR3 consists of 15 residues. Written as DNA, the CDR3 is TGTGCCAGCAGCTTAGTGGCTAGCGGGGGGAATGAGCAGTTCTTC. Protein product: CASSLVASGGNEQFF.

This clone showed up just a few times. The chain employs TRBV29-1 and TRBJ2-1; D ambiguous. V was shortened by 3 bases and J by 5 bases, with 11 bases between the two germline ends. Germline CDR1 reads SQVTM; CDR2 reads ANQGSEA. The CDR3 loop spans 13 amino acids. In nucleotides, the CDR3 is TGCAGCGTTGATCGAGCAGGAAACAATGAGCAGTTCTTC. It yields the protein CSVDRAGNNEQFF.

This chain joins TRBV19 and TRBJ2-2; 12 positions match TRBD2. With V trimmed by 1 base and J by 7 bases, 13 bases remained unmatched. The germline CDR1 and CDR2 sequences are LNHDA and SQIVND (reference sequence). The CDR3 is 19 residues long. The CDR3 sequence is CASSIASSGLAGRVGELFF. The CDR3 DNA reads as TGTGCCAGTAGTATAGCGTCGAGTGGACTAGCGGGAAGGGTCGGGGAGCTGTTTTTT.

In its sample, this clone was seen a few times. The genes are TRBV9 and TRBJ2-1; 11 bases map to TRBD2. The CDR3 has 17 residues. Germline CDR1 reads SGDLS; CDR2 reads YYNGEE. V lost 0 bases to trimming and J lost 3 bases; unmatched junction nucleotides: 5. The CDR3 region is CASSVAPTSGIYNEQFF. CDR3 bases: TGTGCCAGCAGCGTAGCCCCGACTAGCGGGATCTACAATGAGCAGTTCTTC.

This clone was counted a few times. The V gene is TRBV7-2, the J gene TRBJ2-7; the D is unclear. The CDR3 extends over 11 amino acids. Germline lookup yields CDR1 SGHTA and CDR2 FQGNSA. V was pared by 1 base and J by 4 bases, with 2 bases between. The CDR3 DNA follows: TGTGCCAGCAGCTTAGAATACGAGCAGTACTTC. Amino acid sequence: CASSLEYEQYF.

This chain uses TRBV5-1 with TRBJ2-1; 14 bases fit TRBD2. Germline lookup yields CDR1 SGHRS and CDR2 YFSETQ. The V segment lost 4 bases and the J segment 8 bases; nucleotides outside the gene matches: 5. The CDR3 contains 15 residues. The CDR3 reads CASSTGLAGGYEQFF. The CDR3, as DNA: TGCGCCAGCAGCACCGGACTAGCGGGAGGCTATGAGCAGTTCTTC.

In nucleotides, the CDR3 is TGTGCCAGCAGCGCCTTAGCTAGCGGGAGTTTCCACGAGCAGTACTTC. Amino acids: CASSALASGSFHEQYF. This rearrangement joins TRBV5-4 to TRBJ2-7; 10 positions agree with TRBD2. The CDR3 is 16 amino acids. V lost 4 bases and J lost 5; bases outside the gene matches: 12. CDR1 is SGHNT, CDR2 YYREEE, per germline (reference sequence).

This clone showed up just once. This chain connects TRBV10-3 to TRBJ1-4; D is unclear. The CDR3 is 12 amino acids. The germline gives CDR1 ENHRY, CDR2 SYGVKD. V was clipped by 9 bases and J by 5 bases, with 10 bases between them. DNA of the CDR3: TGTGCCATTGGAGCCCCCAATGAAAAACTGTTTTTT. Its translation: CAIGAPNEKLFF.

V is TRBV29-1 and J is TRBJ2-3; D uncertain. CDR3 size: 11 residues. Per germline, CDR1 SQVTM and CDR2 ANQGSEA. Between the trimmed V and J ends, which lost 3 bases and 3 bases, there was a span of 4 bases. The CDR3 loop reads CSVDLTDTQYF. CDR3 nucleotide sequence: TGCAGCGTTGATCTAACAGATACGCAGTATTTT.

Comment on this clone: Germline is not matched at one junction end, which may reflect a read error. The chain joins TRBV4-1 to TRBJ2-1, with a tentative D call TRBD1 (5 bases). The germline gives CDR1 MGHRA, CDR2 YSYEKL. The CDR3 is 11 residues long. The CDR3 bases are TGCGCCAGCAGCCAGCAGACAGAGCGGTTCTTC. Translation: CASSQQTERFF.

The chain combines TRBV11-3 with TRBJ2-5; no firm D call. The closer fit of TRBJ2-7 to the DNA end suggests the J call may be wrong. CDR3 length equals 13 residues. Germline CDR1 reads SGHNT; CDR2 reads YENEEA. The CDR3, as DNA: TGTGCCAGCAGCTTCGGGCTAGTCTCCGAGCAGTACTTC. Its translation is CASSFGLVSEQYF.

The J gene is TRBJ2-7, the V gene TRBV5-1; D possibly corresponds to TRBD1 (5 bases). The V gene's germline CDR1 is SGHRS and CDR2 YFSETQ. This CDR3 has 16 residues. V lost 4 bases, J lost 5 bases, and 22 bases lay in between. CDR3 sequence: CASSPEFRAGKDEQYF. The CDR3 nucleotides are TGCGCCAGCAGCCCCGAGTTCAGGGCAGGGAAGGACGAGCAGTACTTC.

This clone was detected once. The rearrangement joins TRBV4-2 to TRBJ2-3; unclear D gene. The V end lost 3 bases, the J end lost 4 bases, and 5 bases lay between the germline ends. Germline V lookup: CDR1 LGHNA, CDR2 YNFKEQ. The CDR3 runs 12 residues. CDR3 amino acids: CASSQSADTQYF. CDR3 bases: TGTGCCAGCAGCCAGAGCGCAGATACGCAGTATTTT.

V gene TRBV15 combines with J gene TRBJ2-7; D remains ambiguous. The CDR3 has 15 residues. The germline V gene encodes CDR1 LNHNV and CDR2 YYDKDF (reference sequence). Trimming left V 0 bases short and J 3 bases short, with 12 bases between. CDR3 sequence reads: CATSRDLGNFYEQYF. The CDR3 region has the DNA TGTGCCACCAGCAGAGATCTCGGTAATTTCTACGAGCAGTACTTC.